Reported below is one T cell receptor beta chain. The sample comes from a study of blood T cells in healthy people across ages. V was trimmed by 6 bases and J by 5 bases, leaving 20 bases between them. This CDR3 contains 14 residues. CDR1 DFQATT and CDR2 SNEGSKA come from the germline V gene (reference sequence). Sample-barcoded 5' priming and a J-beta primer mix drove a second PCR of about 6 to 11 cycles. One entry per CDR3 protein results from TCRdb running MiXCR on the 5' RACE reads. The repertoire has roughly 800,000 distinct CDR3 sequences, roughly 25% of them found once; the top ten carry under 4.5%. These data also featured in a second study, about T cells of mothers and their children.

The rearrangement links TRBV20-1 to TRBJ2-7, with D perhaps TRBD1 or TRBD2 (6 bases each). The receptor was isolated from a boy younger than 18 in good health. Sequences were obtained from blood. The CDR3 protein is CSAPGLLGGHEQYF. Written as DNA, the CDR3 is TGCAGTGCACCCGGACTACTCGGGGGCCACGAGCAGTACTTC.